The clone carrying this T cell receptor (beta chain) appeared a single time. The sample originates from a study of blood T cell repertoires in COVID-19. On the study more broadly: Whether acute or convalescent, the COVID-19 samples came from the United States, Italy and Spain. Sources were T cells, B-cell-depleted T cells, or PBMCs; the material itself was cDNA or gDNA.

The CDR3 loop spans 15 amino acids. Germline trimming cut 5 bases from V and 4 bases from J; bases unmatched to any gene: 5. Germline V gives CDR1 SEHNR, CDR2 FQNEAQ (reference sequence). As handled by the study authors: Amplification of reference gene primers provided the estimated nucleated cell counts. The method was immunoSEQ multiplex PCR; TCRdb's version includes in-frame clones alone and lacks a portion of them. For V, J and clone size, that table is used; D and trimming come from the DNA. The sample has 200,000 to 250,000 clones, 88% seen once. The sequenced sample consisted of peripheral blood. The V call is TRBV7-9, the J call TRBJ2-1; 10 positions agree with TRBD2. The origin of this receptor is a woman aged 60-75 years with acute or convalescent COVID-19. As DNA, the CDR3 is TGTGCCAGCAGCAATGGACTAGCGGAGTACAATGAGCAGTTCTTC. Its translation: CASSNGLAEYNEQFF. Drawing the rest from reference TRBV7-9 and TRBJ2-1, the complete variable domain is DTGVSQNPRHKITKRGQNVTFRCDPISEHNRLYWYRQTLGQGPEFLTYFQNEAQLEKSRLLSDRFSAERPKGSFSTLEIQRTEQGDSAMYLCASSNGLAEYNEQFFGPGTRLTVL.